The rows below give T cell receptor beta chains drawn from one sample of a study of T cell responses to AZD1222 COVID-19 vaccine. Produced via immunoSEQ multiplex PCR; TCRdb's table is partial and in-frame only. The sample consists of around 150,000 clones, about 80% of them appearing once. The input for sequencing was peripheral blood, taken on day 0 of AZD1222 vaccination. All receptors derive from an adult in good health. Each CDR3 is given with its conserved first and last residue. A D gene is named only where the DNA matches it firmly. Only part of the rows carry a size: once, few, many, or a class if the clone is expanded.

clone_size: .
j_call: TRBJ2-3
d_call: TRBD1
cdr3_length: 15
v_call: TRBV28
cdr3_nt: TGTGCCAGCAGTGGGGGACAGGTGGACACAGATACGCAGTATTTT
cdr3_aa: CASSGGQVDTDTQYF

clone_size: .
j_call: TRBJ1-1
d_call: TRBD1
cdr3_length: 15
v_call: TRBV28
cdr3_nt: TGTGCCAGCAGGGAGACAGGGATGTTCGACACTGAAGCTTTCTTT
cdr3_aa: CASRETGMFDTEAFF

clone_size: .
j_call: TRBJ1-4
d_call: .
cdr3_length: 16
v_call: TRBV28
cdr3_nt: TGTGCCAGCGCATCTTCGTCACAGGGAGTAAATGAAAAACTGTTTTTT
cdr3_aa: CASASSSQGVNEKLFF

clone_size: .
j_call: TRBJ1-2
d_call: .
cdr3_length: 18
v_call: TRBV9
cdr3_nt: TGTGCCAGCAGCGTCGGACTAGTCGGACTAGGTGGGGACTATGGCTACACCTTC
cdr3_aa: CASSVGLVGLGGDYGYTF

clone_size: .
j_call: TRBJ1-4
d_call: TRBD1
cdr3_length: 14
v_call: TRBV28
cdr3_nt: TGTGCCAGCAGGCGGACAGGGGGTAATGAAAAACTGTTTTTT
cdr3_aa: CASRRTGGNEKLFF

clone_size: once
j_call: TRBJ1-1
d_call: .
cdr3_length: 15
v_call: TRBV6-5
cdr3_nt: TGTGCCAGCAGTTACGGTGGTCAGGGTTCAACTGAAGCTTTCTTT
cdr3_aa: CASSYGGQGSTEAFF

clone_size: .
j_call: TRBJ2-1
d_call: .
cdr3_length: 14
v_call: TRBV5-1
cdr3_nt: TGCGCCAGCAGCTTGGGGGGCAGGAACTTTGAGCAGTTCTTC
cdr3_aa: CASSLGGRNFEQFF

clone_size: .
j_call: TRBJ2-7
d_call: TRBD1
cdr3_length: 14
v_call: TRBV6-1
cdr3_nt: TGTGCCAGCAGTGAAGTAGGGGGCGACAACGAGCAGTACTTC
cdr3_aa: CASSEVGGDNEQYF

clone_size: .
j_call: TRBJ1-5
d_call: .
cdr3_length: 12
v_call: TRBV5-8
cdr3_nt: TGTGCCAGCAGCTTAGGGCTTCAGCCCCAGCATTTT
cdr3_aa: CASSLGLQPQHF

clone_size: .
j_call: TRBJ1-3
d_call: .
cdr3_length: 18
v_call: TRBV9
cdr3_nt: TGTGCCAGCAGCGTATCAGACAACAGGAGAGCTTCTGGAAACACCATATATTTT
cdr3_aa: CASSVSDNRRASGNTIYF

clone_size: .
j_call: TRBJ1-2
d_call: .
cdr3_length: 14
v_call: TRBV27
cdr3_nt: TGTGCCAGCAGTTTAGAACAGGGTGGCAATGGCTACACCTTC
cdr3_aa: CASSLEQGGNGYTF

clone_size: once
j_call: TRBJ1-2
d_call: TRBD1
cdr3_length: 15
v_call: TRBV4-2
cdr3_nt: TGTGCCAGCAGCCAAGACCTAGACAGGGTTGGGGGCTACACCTTC
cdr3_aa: CASSQDLDRVGGYTF

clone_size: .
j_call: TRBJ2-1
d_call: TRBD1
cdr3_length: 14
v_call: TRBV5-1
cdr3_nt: TGCGCCAGCAGCTTTGGGACAGGGGGCAATGAGCAGTTCTTC
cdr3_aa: CASSFGTGGNEQFF

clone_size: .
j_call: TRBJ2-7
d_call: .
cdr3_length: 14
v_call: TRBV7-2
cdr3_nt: TGTGCCAGCAGCTTGACCGATTTGGCATACGAGCAGTACTTC
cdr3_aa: CASSLTDLAYEQYF

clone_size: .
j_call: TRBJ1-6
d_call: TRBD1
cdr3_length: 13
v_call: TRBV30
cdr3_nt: TGTGCCTGGTCTGGACAGGGGATTTTGACCCTCCACTTT
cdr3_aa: CAWSGQGILTLHF

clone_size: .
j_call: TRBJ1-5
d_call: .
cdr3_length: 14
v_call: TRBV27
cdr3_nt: TGTGCCAGCAGTTTAGGGGGAGCCAATCAGCCCCAGCATTTT
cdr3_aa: CASSLGGANQPQHF

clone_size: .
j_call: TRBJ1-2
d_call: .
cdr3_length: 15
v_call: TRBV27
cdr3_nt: TGTGCCAGCAGTCCCTCGTTCGGGCCTTCCTATGGCTACACCTTC
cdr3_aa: CASSPSFGPSYGYTF

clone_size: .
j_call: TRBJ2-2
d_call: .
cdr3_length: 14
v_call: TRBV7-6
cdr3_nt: TGTGCCAGCAGCAGTGACAGACCAACCGGGGAGCTGTTTTTT
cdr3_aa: CASSSDRPTGELFF

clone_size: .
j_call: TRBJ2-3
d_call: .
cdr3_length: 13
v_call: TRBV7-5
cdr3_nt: TGTGCCAGAAAGATCCCTCTGAGAGATACGCAGTATTTT
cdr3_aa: CARKIPLRDTQYF

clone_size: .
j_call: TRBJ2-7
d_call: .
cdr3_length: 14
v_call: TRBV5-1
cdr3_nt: TGCGCCAGCAGCTTGTTGGGACACACCTACGAGCAGTACTTC
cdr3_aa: CASSLLGHTYEQYF

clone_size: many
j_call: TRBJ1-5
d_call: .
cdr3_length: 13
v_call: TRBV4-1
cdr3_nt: TGCGCCAGCAGCCAAGGCAGTAATCAGCCCCAGCATTTT
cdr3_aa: CASSQGSNQPQHF

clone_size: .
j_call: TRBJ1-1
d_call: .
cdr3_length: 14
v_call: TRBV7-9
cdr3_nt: TGTGCCAGCAGCTTATTATTGGGGAACACTGAAGCTTTCTTT
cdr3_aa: CASSLLLGNTEAFF

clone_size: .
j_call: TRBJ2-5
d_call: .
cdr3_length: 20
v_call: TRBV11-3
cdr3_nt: TGTGCCAGCAGCTTAGATGGGAGTGGTCGTAAGGGAAAGATTTGTGAGACCCAGTACTTC
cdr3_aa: CASSLDGSGRKGKICETQYF

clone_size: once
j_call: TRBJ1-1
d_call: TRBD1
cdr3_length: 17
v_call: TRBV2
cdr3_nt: TGTGCCAGCAGAATTGAGGTAGGGGGCTGGGGAAACACTGAAGCTTTCTTT
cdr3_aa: CASRIEVGGWGNTEAFF

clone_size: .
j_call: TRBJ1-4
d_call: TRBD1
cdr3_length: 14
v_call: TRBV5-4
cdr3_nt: TGTGCCAGCAGCTCAGGGGGCAGGAGTGAAAAACTGTTTTTT
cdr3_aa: CASSSGGRSEKLFF

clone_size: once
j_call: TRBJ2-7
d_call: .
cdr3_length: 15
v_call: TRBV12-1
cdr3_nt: TGTGCCAGCTGCCCCCCCAGCGGGGGGGTCTACGAGCAGTACTTC
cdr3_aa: CASCPPSGGVYEQYF

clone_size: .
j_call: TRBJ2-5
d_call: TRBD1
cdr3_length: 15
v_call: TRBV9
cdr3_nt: TGTGCCAGCAGCGATTCAGGGGGCCCGTTTGAGACCCAGTACTTC
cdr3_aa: CASSDSGGPFETQYF

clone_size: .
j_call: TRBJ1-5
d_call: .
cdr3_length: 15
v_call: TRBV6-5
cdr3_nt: TGTGCCAGCAGTCTGGACCCGTCTAGCAATCAGCCCCAGCATTTT
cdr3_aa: CASSLDPSSNQPQHF

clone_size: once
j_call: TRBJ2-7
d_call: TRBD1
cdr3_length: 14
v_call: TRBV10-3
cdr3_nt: TGTGCCATCAGTGAAGGGACAGGGGACTACGAGCAGTACTTC
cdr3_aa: CAISEGTGDYEQYF